The rows below give T cell receptor beta chains drawn from one sample of a study of blood T cell repertoires in COVID-19. Data came from immunoSEQ multiplex PCR; TCRdb stores just in-frame clones and leaves some out. The sample has 150,000 to 200,000 clones; 70% to 90% are singletons. The sequenced sample was peripheral blood. These receptors all stem from a human donor in a cohort sampled during active COVID-19. Each CDR3 is given with its conserved first and last residue. The D gene is left open where the match is weak. Only some rows state a clone size, as once, few, many or a class for expanded clones.

v_gene	d_gene	j_gene	abundance	CDR3aa	CDR3nt
TRBV21-1	NA	TRBJ2-7	NA	CANSRRLALSGYF	TGTGCCAACAGCAGGAGACTAGCGCTCAGCGGGTACTTC
TRBV3-1/TRBV3-2	NA	TRBJ1-2	NA	CASSTRQSGYTF	TGTGCCAGCAGCACCCGACAGTCAGGCTACACCTTC
TRBV30	NA	TRBJ2-1	NA	CAWSQTGLKSYNEQFF	TGTGCCTGGAGTCAAACGGGACTGAAATCCTACAATGAGCAGTTCTTC
TRBV6-5	NA	TRBJ1-5	NA	CASSKQGGNQPQHF	TGTGCCAGCAGTAAACAGGGTGGCAATCAGCCCCAGCATTTT
TRBV3-1/TRBV3-2	TRBD2	TRBJ2-5	NA	CASSQDPSGRETQYF	TGTGCCAGCAGCCAAGACCCTAGCGGGAGAGAGACCCAGTACTTC
TRBV7-9	TRBD1	TRBJ2-7	NA	CASSRTGNEQYF	TGTGCCAGCAGCCGGACAGGGAACGAGCAGTACTTC
TRBV7-9	TRBD1	TRBJ1-1	once	CASSLGAGGTPEAFF	TGTGCCAGCAGCCTAGGTGCAGGGGGCACCCCTGAAGCTTTCTTT
TRBV19	NA	TRBJ2-2	NA	CASRLTGIKRELFF	TGTGCCAGTAGATTAACAGGAATCAAGAGGGAGCTGTTTTTT
TRBV18	NA	TRBJ1-1	NA	CASSPLPVAKSGTEAFF	TGTGCCAGCTCACCACTCCCAGTGGCTAAGTCGGGCACTGAAGCTTTCTTT
TRBV5-1	NA	TRBJ1-1	NA	CASSKGRNTEAFF	TGCGCCAGCAGCAAGGGGCGGAACACTGAAGCTTTCTTT
TRBV7-6	NA	TRBJ1-4	NA	CASSLDPGAGNEKLFF	TGTGCCAGCAGCTTAGATCCAGGGGCGGGTAATGAAAAACTGTTTTTT
TRBV12-5	NA	TRBJ1-1	NA	CASGLWEVTEAFF	TGTGCTAGTGGTTTGTGGGAGGTCACTGAAGCTTTCTTT
TRBV12-3/TRBV12-4	NA	TRBJ1-1	NA	CASTRSGLDAFF	TGTGCCAGTACCCGATCCGGGTTGGATGCTTTCTTT
TRBV2	NA	TRBJ1-1	few	CASTREGRNTEAFF	TGTGCCAGTACCCGAGAGGGCAGGAACACTGAAGCTTTCTTT
TRBV2	NA	TRBJ2-3	NA	CASSDNTDTQYF	TGTGCCAGCAGTGACAATACAGATACGCAGTATTTT
TRBV5-1	TRBD1	TRBJ2-1	NA	CASSLIGTENNEQFF	TGCGCCAGCAGCTTGATCGGGACAGAGAACAATGAGCAGTTCTTC
TRBV11-2	NA	TRBJ2-3	NA	CASSLDPPGITDTQYF	TGTGCCAGCAGCTTAGACCCCCCGGGAATCACAGATACGCAGTATTTT
TRBV27	NA	TRBJ1-2	NA	CASSSGGAGQRGYTF	TGTGCCAGCAGTTCCGGAGGGGCAGGCCAGCGGGGCTACACCTTC
TRBV6-5	NA	TRBJ1-6	NA	CASSRPGTPLHF	TGTGCCAGCAGTAGACCGGGTACACCCCTCCACTTT
TRBV5-1	NA	TRBJ1-2	NA	CASTLSGGYGYTF	TGCGCCAGCACACTCTCGGGGGGCTATGGCTACACCTTC
TRBV6-1	NA	TRBJ1-1	few	CASSDPKFGAEAFF	TGTGCCAGCAGTGACCCCAAGTTCGGGGCTGAAGCTTTCTTT
TRBV19	TRBD1	TRBJ1-3	NA	CASSIRQGRNTIYF	TGTGCCAGTAGTATCCGACAGGGCAGAAACACCATATATTTT
TRBV6-2/TRBV6-3	NA	TRBJ1-2	NA	CASSYQGYGYTF	TGTGCCAGCAGTTACCAGGGGTATGGCTACACCTTC
TRBV10-3	NA	TRBJ2-7	NA	CAIRGGQNEQYF	TGTGCCATCAGGGGGGGACAGAACGAGCAGTACTTC
TRBV7-2	NA	TRBJ2-3	NA	CASIYSGGGTDTQYF	TGTGCCAGCATTTACAGCGGAGGGGGCACAGATACGCAGTATTTT
TRBV19	NA	TRBJ2-5	NA	CASSNYHQETQYF	TGTGCCAGTAGTAACTATCACCAAGAGACCCAGTACTTC
TRBV30	TRBD2	TRBJ2-7	once	CAWTQSKTSVAYEQYF	TGTGCCTGGACTCAATCGAAGACTAGCGTGGCCTACGAGCAGTACTTC
TRBV19	TRBD2	TRBJ2-3	NA	CASSPGTSGRRNTQYF	TGTGCCAGTAGTCCCGGGACTAGCGGGAGGAGAAATACGCAGTATTTT
TRBV6-4	NA	TRBJ1-3	NA	CASSDPDSTGNTIYF	TGTGCCAGCAGTGACCCGGACAGTACTGGAAACACCATATATTTT
TRBV5-1	TRBD1	TRBJ2-7	NA	CASSRPGTGGTEQYF	TGCGCCAGCAGCCGTCCCGGGACAGGGGGAACGGAGCAGTACTTC
TRBV5-1	TRBD2	TRBJ2-7	NA	CASSLSSGSYEQYF	TGCGCCAGCAGCTTGTCGAGCGGGAGTTACGAGCAGTACTTC
TRBV20-1	NA	TRBJ1-3	NA	CSASQGVSGNTIYF	TGCAGTGCTAGTCAAGGGGTCTCTGGAAACACCATATATTTT
TRBV19	NA	TRBJ1-1	NA	CASGAGGTEAFF	TGTGCCAGTGGGGCCGGGGGCACTGAAGCTTTCTTT
TRBV7-2	TRBD1	TRBJ2-3	NA	CASSSQGDHTQYF	TGTGCCAGCAGTTCCCAGGGGGACCATACGCAGTATTTT
TRBV27	TRBD2	TRBJ2-5	NA	CASNCPGGGHPVKETQYF	TGTGCCAGCAATTGCCCGGGGGGGGGACACCCGGTAAAAGAGACCCAGTACTTC
TRBV7-2	TRBD2	TRBJ2-5	NA	CASSRSGEETQYF	TGTGCCAGCAGCCGAAGCGGGGAAGAGACCCAGTACTTC
TRBV2	TRBD1	TRBJ1-2	NA	CASSLGTGGIGYTF	TGTGCCAGCAGTCTTGGGACAGGGGGAATTGGCTACACCTTC
TRBV11-3	TRBD2	TRBJ2-7	NA	CASSGGRLYEQYF	TGTGCCAGCAGCGGCGGGAGGTTATACGAGCAGTACTTC
TRBV7-6	TRBD2	TRBJ2-5	few	CASSPVSGRYQETQYF	TGTGCCAGCAGCCCCGTCAGCGGGAGGTACCAAGAGACCCAGTACTTC
TRBV2	TRBD1	TRBJ2-7	NA	CASSARQGYEQYF	TGTGCCAGCAGTGCCAGACAGGGCTACGAGCAGTACTTC
TRBV7-2	TRBD2	TRBJ2-5	few	CASSYGLAGLQTQYF	TGTGCCAGCAGCTACGGACTAGCGGGATTACAGACCCAGTACTTC
TRBV15	NA	TRBJ2-2	NA	CATRGRDKGGELFF	TGTGCCACCAGGGGTCGGGATAAGGGCGGGGAGCTGTTTTTT
TRBV7-2	NA	TRBJ2-5	NA	CASSFRETQYF	TGTGCCAGCAGCTTTAGAGAGACCCAGTACTTC
TRBV5-8	NA	TRBJ2-3	NA	CASSLVGGRADTQYF	TGTGCCAGCAGCTTGGTTGGGGGCCGGGCAGATACGCAGTATTTT
TRBV24-1	TRBD2	TRBJ2-5	NA	CATSARTSGQETQYF	TGTGCCACCAGTGCGAGGACTAGCGGCCAAGAGACCCAGTACTTC
TRBV6-6	TRBD1	TRBJ1-2	NA	CASSHTGAQYGYTF	TGTGCCAGCAGTCATACAGGGGCGCAGTATGGCTACACCTTC